These 4 T cell receptor beta chains originate from one sample sequenced in a study of T cell responses to AZD1222 COVID-19 vaccine. Clones were sequenced by immunoSEQ multiplex PCR, and TCRdb holds only the in-frame ones, with some missing. The repertoire has over 150,000 clones, about 91% of them found once; the top ten carry about 4%. Specimen: peripheral blood, collected on day 0 of MenACWY control vaccination. The receptors were sampled from an adult in good health.

The V call is TRBV3-1 (or the pseudogene TRBV3-2), the J call TRBJ2-7; no clear D. Trimming left V 3 bases short and J 0 bases short, with 6 bases between. The CDR3 is made up of 13 amino acids. Germline V gene data show CDR1 as LGHDT and CDR2 as YNNKEL (reference sequence). The CDR3 reads CASSQAASYEQYF. Here the CDR3 DNA reads TGTGCCAGCAGCCAGGCCGCCTCCTACGAGCAGTACTTC.

The gene calls are TRBV11-3 and TRBJ1-1; tentatively, D is TRBD1 (5 bases). Germline-derived CDR1 and CDR2 are SGHNT and YENEEA. CDR3 length: 15 residues. V lost 0 bases, J lost 5 bases, and 13 bases lay in between. This chain's CDR3 is CASSLDVAGLTEAFF. The CDR3 nucleotides are TGTGCCAGCAGCTTAGATGTGGCAGGGCTTACTGAAGCTTTCTTT.

J is TRBJ2-1 and V is TRBV7-3, with 10 bases fitting TRBD2. Germline V gene lookup returns CDR1 SGHTA and CDR2 FQGTGA. This CDR3 contains 16 residues. The J segment lost 4 bases and the V segment lost 4 bases, leaving 7 bases of the junction unmatched. The DNA for the CDR3 is TGTGCCAGCAGCTCCCTGACTAGCGGGCTATACAATGAGCAGTTCTTC. It is translated as CASSSLTSGLYNEQFF.

V gene TRBV28 combines with J gene TRBJ1-2, with 8 bases fitting TRBD1. Germline lookup yields CDR1 MDHEN and CDR2 SYDVKM. This CDR3 is built from 14 residues. V lost 6 bases, J lost 4 bases, and 7 bases stayed unmatched. The CDR3: CASRRTGSGYGYTF. The CDR3 coding sequence is TGTGCCAGCAGGAGGACAGGGAGCGGCTATGGCTACACCTTC.